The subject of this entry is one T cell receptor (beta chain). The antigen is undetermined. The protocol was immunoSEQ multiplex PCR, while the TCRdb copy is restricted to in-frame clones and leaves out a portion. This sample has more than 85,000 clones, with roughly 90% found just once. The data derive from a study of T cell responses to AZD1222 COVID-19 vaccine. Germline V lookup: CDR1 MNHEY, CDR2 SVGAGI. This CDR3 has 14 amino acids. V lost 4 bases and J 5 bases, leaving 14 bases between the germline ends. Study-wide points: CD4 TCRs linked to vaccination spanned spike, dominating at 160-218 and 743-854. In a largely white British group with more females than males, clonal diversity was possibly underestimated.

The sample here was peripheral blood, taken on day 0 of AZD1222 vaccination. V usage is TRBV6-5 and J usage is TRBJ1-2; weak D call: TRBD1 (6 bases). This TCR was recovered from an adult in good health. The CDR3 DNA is TGTGCCAGCAGTTCCCACAGGGTCCGGTATGGCTACACCTTC. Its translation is CASSSHRVRYGYTF.